Given below is one T cell receptor (beta chain) in context. The sample is drawn from a study of blood T cell repertoires in COVID-19. Study in general: Nucleic acid was either cDNA or gDNA, and it came from T cells, B-cell-depleted T cells, or PBMCs.

Per germline, CDR1 SGHTA and CDR2 FQGNSA. This CDR3 is 15 amino acids long. Deletions cut 5 bases from V and 3 bases from J, with 14 bases between. Recruits, aged about 18 to 95 years, lived in 20 to 30 US areas. Assay used: immunoSEQ multiplex PCR; TCRdb lists only in-frame clones, some missing. The sample has over 200,000 clones, over 75% seen once. Sequenced: PBMCs or T cells enriched from blood (not recorded which). This receptor was taken from a woman aged 25-40 years who had been exposed to COVID-19. The chain combines TRBV7-2 with TRBJ1-3; D possibly corresponds to TRBD1 (5 bases). The CDR3 loop is CASSPSRRGGNTIYF. Written as DNA, the CDR3 is TGTGCCAGCAGCCCAAGCCGTAGGGGTGGAAACACCATATATTTT.